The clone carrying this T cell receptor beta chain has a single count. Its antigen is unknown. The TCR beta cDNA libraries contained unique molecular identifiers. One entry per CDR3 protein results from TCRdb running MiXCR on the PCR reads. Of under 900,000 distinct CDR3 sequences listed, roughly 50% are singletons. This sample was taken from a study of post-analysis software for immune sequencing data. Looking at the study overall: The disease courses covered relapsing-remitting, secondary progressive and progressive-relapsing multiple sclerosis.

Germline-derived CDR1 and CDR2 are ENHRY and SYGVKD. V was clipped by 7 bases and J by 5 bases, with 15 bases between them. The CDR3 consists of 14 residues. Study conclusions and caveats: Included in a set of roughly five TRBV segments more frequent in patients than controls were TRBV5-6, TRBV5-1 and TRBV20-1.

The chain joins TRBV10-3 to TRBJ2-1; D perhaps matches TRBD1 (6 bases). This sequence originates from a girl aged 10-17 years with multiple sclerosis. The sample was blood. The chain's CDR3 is CAITPGTGHNEQFF. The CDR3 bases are TGTGCCATCACCCCCGGAACAGGGCACAATGAGCAGTTCTTC.